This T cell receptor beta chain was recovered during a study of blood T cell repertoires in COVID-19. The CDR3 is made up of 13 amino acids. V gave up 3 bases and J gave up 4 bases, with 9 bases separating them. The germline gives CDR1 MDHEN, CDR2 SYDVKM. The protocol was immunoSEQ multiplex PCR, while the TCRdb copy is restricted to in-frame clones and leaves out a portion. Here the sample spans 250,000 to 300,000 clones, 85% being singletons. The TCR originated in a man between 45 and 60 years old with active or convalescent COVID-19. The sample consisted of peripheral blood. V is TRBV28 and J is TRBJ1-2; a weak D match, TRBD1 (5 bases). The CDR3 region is CASSLRDGYGYTF. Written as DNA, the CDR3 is TGTGCCAGCAGTTTGCGGGACGGCTATGGCTACACCTTC.